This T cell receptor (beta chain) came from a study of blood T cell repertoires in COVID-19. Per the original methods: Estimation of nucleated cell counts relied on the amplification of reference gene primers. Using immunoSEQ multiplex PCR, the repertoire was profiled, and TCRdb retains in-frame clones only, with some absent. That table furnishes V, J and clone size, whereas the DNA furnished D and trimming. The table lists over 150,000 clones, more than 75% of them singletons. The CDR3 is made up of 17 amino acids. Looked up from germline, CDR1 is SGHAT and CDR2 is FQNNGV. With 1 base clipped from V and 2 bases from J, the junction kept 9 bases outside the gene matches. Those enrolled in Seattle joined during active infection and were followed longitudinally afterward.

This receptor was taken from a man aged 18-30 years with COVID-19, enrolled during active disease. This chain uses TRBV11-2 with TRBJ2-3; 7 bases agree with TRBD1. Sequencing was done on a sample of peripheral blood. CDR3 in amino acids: CASSLGGRDSFTDTQYF. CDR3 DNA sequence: TGTGCCAGCAGCTTAGGGGGCCGGGACAGCTTCACAGATACGCAGTATTTT. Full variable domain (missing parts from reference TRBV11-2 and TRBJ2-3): EAGVAQSPRYKIIEKRQSVAFWCNPISGHATLYWYQQILGQGPKLLIQFQNNGVVDDSQLPKDRFSAERLKGVDSTLKIQPAKLEDSAVYLCASSLGGRDSFTDTQYFGPGTRLTVL.